The present T cell receptor beta chain was sequenced within a study of breast tumors, draining lymph nodes, adjacent tissues. Study results and limitations: Data only fit, rather than demonstrated, lymph node origin of most tumor T cells. Compared with lymph nodes, tumors were less diverse; compared with nontumor tissue, more. Luminal-like breast cancer showed significantly higher tumor–nontumor repertoire similarity than basal-like. The data were judged consistent with most tumor T cells coming from lymph node and expanding in tumor.

This CDR3 is built from 15 residues. The germline V gene encodes CDR1 MNHNS and CDR2 SASEGT. The junction had 6 bases not matched to a gene; V was cut back by 6 bases and J by 5 bases. This clonotype was seen only a few times. Its matching antigen is unknown. In TCRdb, the multiplex PCR reads were re-called with MiXCR into one record per CDR3 protein. The sample lists more than 250,000 distinct CDR3 sequences; over 25% were seen once. The lymph nodes were axillary draining lymph nodes from breast cancer patients. The sample was axillary lymph node tissue. This TCR came from a female donor with breast cancer. Some clones in this sample may be carry-over from other donors' samples. The gene calls are TRBV6-1 and TRBJ1-5; 11 bases align to TRBD1. CDR3 amino acids: CASRTGTGGHQPQHF. The DNA for the CDR3 is TGTGCCAGCAGGACCGGGACAGGGGGTCATCAGCCCCAGCATTTT.